This is a list of T cell receptor beta chains from one sample in a study of shared T cell receptors in the human thymus. Repertoires were generated with immunoSEQ multiplex PCR, while TCRdb's copy carries only in-frame clones and drops some. Counted here are about 660,000 clones, 88% occurring once; the ten biggest clones make up around 0.01%. These data also featured in a second study, about human thymus T cells.

The sequencing input was thymocytes. These receptors were collected from a boy under three years old with a congenital heart defect. Each CDR3 is given with its conserved first and last residue. Each record gives: J gene, clone size, D gene, V gene, CDR3 protein, CDR3 DNA. A D gene is named only where the DNA matches it firmly. Some rows mark clone size as missing; the rest say once, few, many or name a class of expanded clone.

TRBJ2-1 - TRBD2 TRBV29-1 CSAVLAGGRVSYNEQFF TGCAGCGCGGTACTAGCGGGAGGGCGGGTCTCCTACAATGAGCAGTTCTTC
TRBJ2-1 - - TRBV28 CASSAAYRIDEQFF TGTGCCAGCAGTGCAGCCTACAGAATCGATGAGCAGTTCTTC
TRBJ1-4 - - TRBV6-5 CASSPQGLNEKLFF TGTGCCAGCAGCCCACAGGGCCTTAATGAAAAACTGTTTTTT
TRBJ2-1 - TRBD2 TRBV6-5 CASRHTSGTDNEQFF TGTGCCAGCAGGCACACTAGCGGGACGGACAATGAGCAGTTCTTC
TRBJ1-1 - TRBD1 TRBV6-5 CASNGQGRAFF TGTGCCAGCAACGGACAGGGTCGGGCTTTCTTT
TRBJ2-7 - TRBD2 TRBV30 CAWRIAGTSSYEQYF TGTGCCTGGAGGATAGCGGGGACTAGCTCCTACGAGCAGTACTTC
TRBJ1-5 - TRBD1 TRBV4-2 CASSITGADQPQHF TGTGCCAGCAGCATTACAGGGGCGGATCAGCCCCAGCATTTT
TRBJ2-5 - TRBD2 TRBV7-6 CASSGGDGTSGSVKTQYF TGTGCCAGCAGTGGGGGAGACGGGACTAGCGGGAGTGTGAAGACCCAGTACTTC
TRBJ2-5 - TRBD2 TRBV7-8 CASSLETSGIEETQYF TGTGCCAGCAGCTTAGAAACTAGCGGGATTGAGGAGACCCAGTACTTC
TRBJ2-1 - TRBD2 TRBV5-7 CASNGLADTVYNEQFF TGTGCCAGCAACGGACTAGCGGATACGGTGTACAATGAGCAGTTCTTC
TRBJ1-2 - - TRBV11-2 CASSLGRYGGDGYTF TGTGCCAGCAGCTTAGGTCGGTACGGAGGAGATGGCTACACCTTC
TRBJ2-7 - - TRBV4-3 CASSQEGGPSWEQYF TGCGCCAGCAGCCAAGAGGGGGGACCTAGCTGGGAGCAGTACTTC
TRBJ2-1 - TRBD2 TRBV6-5 CASSYGRESRNEQFF TGTGCCAGCAGTTACGGGCGGGAGTCCCGGAATGAGCAGTTCTTC
TRBJ2-7 few TRBD2 TRBV5-1 CASSVLAGGSDEQYF TGCGCCAGCAGCGTTCTAGCGGGAGGATCGGACGAGCAGTACTTC
TRBJ2-1 once TRBD2 TRBV5-1 CASSLEAPASGFYNEQFF TGCGCCAGCAGCTTGGAGGCTCCAGCTAGCGGGTTTTACAATGAGCAGTTCTTC
TRBJ1-4 - - TRBV6-6 CATAEKEDEKLFF TGTGCCACCGCGGAGAAAGAGGATGAAAAACTGTTTTTT
TRBJ2-5 - - TRBV4-2 CASSLTGTQETQYF TGTGCCAGCAGCCTTACAGGGACCCAAGAGACCCAGTACTTC
TRBJ2-7 - TRBD2 TRBV14 CASSQGSGMLYEQYF TGTGCCAGCAGCCAAGGGAGCGGGATGCTCTACGAGCAGTACTTC
TRBJ2-2 - - TRBV21-1 CASSKAGMAGSNTGELFF TGTGCCAGCAGCAAAGCCGGGATGGCGGGATCGAACACCGGGGAGCTGTTTTTT
TRBJ2-1 - TRBD2 TRBV7-2 CASSLGLAGDSYNEQFF TGTGCCAGCAGCTTAGGACTAGCGGGTGATTCCTACAATGAGCAGTTCTTC
TRBJ1-1 - - TRBV5-1 CASSQGQMNTEAFF TGCGCCAGCAGCCAAGGACAGATGAACACTGAAGCTTTCTTT
TRBJ2-1 - - TRBV15 CATSRDLIGSVDEQFF TGTGCCACCAGCAGAGATTTGATTGGTAGCGTCGATGAGCAGTTCTTC
TRBJ2-7 - TRBD1 TRBV28 CASSLCEPTGGHEQYF TGTGCCAGCAGTTTATGTGAACCGACAGGGGGCCACGAGCAGTACTTC
TRBJ2-4 - TRBD2 TRBV4-2 CASSQRRTGELGTSGNGTKNIQYF TGTGCCAGCAGCCAGCGCCGGACGGGGGAATTAGGGACTAGCGGGAATGGGACCAAAAACATTCAGTACTTC
TRBJ1-4 - TRBD1 TRBV27 CASTGTGVPKLFF TGTGCCAGCACCGGGACAGGGGTACCAAAACTGTTTTTT
TRBJ2-7 - - TRBV21-1 CASSKALSRQGPYEQYF TGTGCCAGCAGCAAAGCGCTTTCTCGACAGGGACCCTACGAGCAGTACTTC